One sample yielded the 32 T cell receptor beta chains listed below, sequenced in a study of cytomegalovirus exposure and HLA in healthy donors. With 60 Vbeta and 13 Jbeta primers, the PCR was carried out. Clones were read by immunoSEQ multiplex PCR, and TCRdb kept only the in-frame ones, dropping some. The sample carries about 210,000 clones, about four fifths recorded once. Sequenced input: PBMCs. The source of these receptors is a woman aged 45 to 65 in good health and CMV-seropositive.

This chain uses TRBV4-1 with TRBJ2-7, with TRBD1 identical over 9 bases. The germline V gene encodes CDR1 MGHRA and CDR2 YSYEKL. With V trimmed by 5 bases and J by 5 bases, 10 bases remained unmatched. CDR3 length: 15 amino acids. DNA for the CDR3: TGCGCCAGCAGCTTTTGGACAGGGGACGGCCACGAGCAGTACTTC. Encoded protein: CASSFWTGDGHEQYF.

The chain couples TRBV6-5 to TRBJ1-2; TRBD1 matches at 7 bases. V dropped 1 base and J dropped 6; count of bases not matched to a gene: 2. CDR1 is MNHEY and CDR2 is SVGAGI in the germline V gene. The CDR3 has 13 amino acids. CDR3 coding DNA: TGTGCCAGCAGTTACTTCGACAGGGATGGCTACACCTTC. Translation gives CASSYFDRDGYTF.

The chain joins TRBV7-2 to TRBJ2-3, with 7 bases lining up with TRBD2. J was trimmed by 1 base and V by 5 bases; bases with no gene match: 6. CDR1 is SGHTA, CDR2 FQGNSA, per germline. The length of the CDR3 is 15 residues. CDR3 region: CASSTRSGGTDTQYF. CDR3 DNA sequence: TGTGCCAGCAGCACCCGAAGCGGGGGCACAGATACGCAGTATTTT.

The V gene is TRBV6-6, the J gene TRBJ2-7; the D is unclear. V was trimmed by 7 bases and J by 0 bases, leaving 16 bases between them. Looked up from germline, CDR1 is MNHNY and CDR2 is SVGAGI (reference sequence). The CDR3 loop spans 15 amino acids. For the CDR3, the DNA is TGTGCCAGCACCGATTTACACGTTTCCTCCTACGAGCAGTACTTC. This codes for CASTDLHVSSYEQYF.

The V call is TRBV19, the J call TRBJ1-4; 7 nucleotides agree with TRBD1. Germline assignment: CDR1 LNHDA and CDR2 SQIVND (reference sequence). This CDR3 is 17 amino acids long. V gave up 6 bases and J gave up 7 bases; unmatched junction bases: 17. The CDR3 DNA is TGTGCCAGTAGAACAACCAACAGGGGACAGTGGAGTGAAAAACTGTTTTTT. Its translation is CASRTTNRGQWSEKLFF.

The gene calls are TRBV6-5 and TRBJ1-3; tentative D call: TRBD1 (6 bases). Germline V gene sequence: CDR1 MNHEY, CDR2 SVGAGI. The V gene lost 5 bases and the J gene lost 0 bases, with 11 bases spanning the gap. The CDR3 totals 15 residues. The CDR3, as DNA: TGTGCCAGCAGTCGGGACACCGACTCTGGAAACACCATATATTTT. Its protein is CASSRDTDSGNTIYF.

The DNA of the CDR3 is TGTGCCAGCGGGGGACTAGCGGGAGAGACCCAGTACTTC. It codes for CASGGLAGETQYF. This chain uses TRBV2 with TRBJ2-5; the match to TRBD2 covers 12 bases. Trimming at V came to 8 bases and at J to 4 bases, leaving 2 bases not matched to a gene. Germline V gene data show CDR1 as SNHLY and CDR2 as FYNNEI. The CDR3 contains 13 residues.

This clone has a single count. This CDR3 reads CASTPKGGYYGYTF. The DNA for the CDR3 is TGCGCCAGCACCCCGAAGGGGGGGTACTATGGCTACACCTTC. The gene calls are TRBV5-1 and TRBJ1-2; perhaps TRBD1 as D (6 bases). The CDR3 sequence is 14 residues long. Germline V gene sequence: CDR1 SGHRS, CDR2 YFSETQ. V was trimmed by 6 bases and J by 3 bases, leaving 15 bases between them. The full variable domain, with the rest looked up from reference TRBV5-1 and TRBJ1-2, is KAGVTQTPRYLIKTRGQQVTLSCSPISGHRSVSWYQQTPGQGLQFLFEYFSETQRNKGNFPGRFSGRQFSNSRSEMNVSTLELGDSALYLCASTPKGGYYGYTFGSGTRLTVV.

The chain couples TRBV5-8 to TRBJ1-5; TRBD1 might be the D (6 bases). This CDR3 region has 16 residues. Germline V CDR1 and CDR2: SGHTS, YDEGEE. Trimming pared 1 base from V and 6 bases from J, leaving 17 bases between. The CDR3 DNA reads TGTGCCAGCAGCTTGACAGGGAATCTTGGTGGTCAGCCCCAGCATTTT. Amino acids: CASSLTGNLGGQPQHF.

CDR3 nucleotides: TGTGCCAGCAGCAGTTCCGGACAGATCTATGGCTACACCTTC. This codes for CASSSSGQIYGYTF. The chain recombines TRBV7-9 with TRBJ1-2; D possibly corresponds to TRBD1 (6 bases). Germline V gene lookup returns CDR1 SEHNR and CDR2 FQNEAQ (reference sequence). The length of the CDR3 is 14 residues. Between the trimmed V and J ends, which lost 5 bases and 4 bases, there was a span of 14 bases.

The V call is TRBV11-2, the J call TRBJ2-7; 7 bases fit TRBD1. The CDR3 sequence is 14 residues long. The V gene's germline CDR1 is SGHAT and CDR2 FQNNGV. V dropped 3 bases and J dropped 6; count of bases not matched to a gene: 8. For the CDR3, the DNA is TGTGCCAGCAGCTTCCGGACAGGACTGATCGAGCAGTACTTC. It encodes CASSFRTGLIEQYF.

This rearrangement joins TRBV5-4 to TRBJ2-1; TRBD1 matches 7 bases. Trimming removed 2 bases from V and 6 bases from J; junction bases left unmatched: 5. Germline CDR1 reads SGHNT; CDR2 reads YYREEE (reference sequence). This CDR3 spans 14 amino acids. Written as DNA, the CDR3 is TGTGCCAGCAGCTTCAGGCAGGGGGTCAATGAGCAGTTCTTC. Translation gives CASSFRQGVNEQFF. The variable domain in full, completed from reference TRBV5-4 and TRBJ2-1, reads ETGVTQSPTHLIKTRGQQVTLRCSSQSGHNTVSWYQQALGQGPQFIFQYYREEENGRGNFPPRFSGLQFPNYSSELNVNALELDDSALYLCASSFRQGVNEQFFGPGTRLTVL.

The chain links TRBV7-9 to TRBJ1-1; 7 bases line up with TRBD1. Unmatched junction bases numbered 12, after V lost 7 bases and J lost 4 bases. The CDR3 has 15 residues. Germline CDR1 is SEHNR and CDR2 is FQNEAQ (reference sequence). The CDR3 DNA follows: TGTGCCAGCATCCCCCCCCCGCCAGGGGGCACTGAAGCTTTCTTT. The encoded protein is CASIPPPPGGTEAFF.

This chain uses TRBV7-2 with TRBJ2-1; 10 bases align to TRBD1. This CDR3 spans 15 amino acids. With 5 bases clipped from V and 5 bases from J, the junction kept 6 bases outside the gene matches. CDR1 SGHTA and CDR2 FQGNSA come from the germline V gene. The CDR3 DNA is TGTGCCAGCAGCCGGGGAGGGACAGGGGACAATGAGCAGTTCTTC. Protein sequence: CASSRGGTGDNEQFF.

The rearrangement links TRBV9 to TRBJ1-3; D not resolved. The CDR3 contains 16 residues. Trimming removed 0 bases at V and 7 bases at J, with 17 bases between. CDR1 and CDR2 (germline): SGDLS, YYNGEE. The CDR3 is CASSVDRPRAGNTIYF. The DNA of the CDR3 is TGTGCCAGCAGCGTAGATCGGCCTCGCGCCGGGAACACCATATATTTT.

This sequence joins TRBV5-6 and TRBJ2-7; 11 bases match TRBD1. This CDR3 has 14 residues. Germline trimming cut 4 bases from V and 5 bases from J; bases unmatched to any gene: 5. Germline values: CDR1 SGHDT, CDR2 YYEEEE. The CDR3 DNA follows: TGTGCCAGCAGCGGGACAGGGGGTACTGACGAGCAGTACTTC. Translating gives CASSGTGGTDEQYF.

The rearrangement joins TRBV5-1 to TRBJ2-7, with TRBD1 matching over 11 bases. Trimming removed 1 base from V and 3 bases from J; junction bases left unmatched: 3. Germline CDR1 SGHRS, CDR2 YFSETQ. There are 15 residues in the CDR3. This chain's CDR3 is CASSLPGTGGYEQYF. In nucleotides, the CDR3 is TGCGCCAGCAGCTTGCCCGGGACAGGGGGCTACGAGCAGTACTTC.

The chain couples TRBV30 to TRBJ2-3; 11 nucleotides align to TRBD2. This CDR3 spans 17 amino acids. V dropped 7 bases and J dropped 0; count of bases not matched to a gene: 12. The germline gives CDR1 GTSNPN, CDR2 SVGIG (reference sequence). DNA of the CDR3: TGTGCCTCGACATCTAGCGGGGGGTCTTTTAGCACAGATACGCAGTATTTT. Protein product: CASTSSGGSFSTDTQYF.

The V call is TRBV4-2, the J call TRBJ2-1; a possible D gene is TRBD1 (5 bases). This CDR3 is built from 16 residues. The germline gives CDR1 LGHNA, CDR2 YNFKEQ. Trimming took 3 bases from V and 5 from J, leaving 17 bases between them. CDR3 in DNA: TGTGCCAGCAGCCACGACAGTTCCCGTAGTAACAATGAGCAGTTCTTC. As protein: CASSHDSSRSNNEQFF.

V usage is TRBV30 and J usage is TRBJ1-2; tentatively, D is TRBD1 (5 bases). The V end lost 5 bases, the J end lost 2 bases, and 9 bases lay between the germline ends. The CDR3 totals 12 residues. CDR1 GTSNPN and CDR2 SVGIG come from the germline V gene (reference sequence). In DNA form, the CDR3 reads TGTGCCTGGGGCAGGGTGAACTATGGCTACACCTTC. It is translated as CAWGRVNYGYTF.

This clone showed up just once. The chain links TRBV27 to TRBJ2-7; 7 bases are shared with TRBD1. V trimming: 2 bases; J trimming: 5 bases; junction bases outside the gene matches: 6. The CDR3 extends over 14 amino acids. CDR1 is MNHEY and CDR2 is SMNVEV in the germline V gene (reference sequence). This chain's CDR3 is CASSLVETGHEQYF. The CDR3 DNA sequence: TGTGCCAGCAGTTTAGTGGAGACAGGGCACGAGCAGTACTTC.

The chain joins TRBV28 to TRBJ1-6; tentatively, D is TRBD1 (5 bases). CDR1 is MDHEN, CDR2 SYDVKM, per germline. The V end was cut by 6 bases, the J end by 5 bases, with 14 bases between. The CDR3 has 15 residues. DNA of the CDR3: TGTGCCAGCAGCCCACCCGGGGGGAATAATTCACCCCTCCACTTT. Protein sequence: CASSPPGGNNSPLHF.

The gene calls are TRBV6-5 and TRBJ2-7; 7 bases map to TRBD1. Germline CDR1 reads MNHEY; CDR2 reads SVGAGI. This CDR3 comprises 15 residues. V lost 4 bases to trimming and J lost 4 bases; unmatched junction nucleotides: 10. CDR3 loop: CASSFHRDRPYEQYF. The CDR3, as DNA: TGTGCCAGCAGTTTCCACCGGGACAGACCTTACGAGCAGTACTTC.

This clone showed up just a few times. The chain joins TRBV19 to TRBJ2-7, with 8 positions matching TRBD1. V shed 5 bases, J shed 6 bases, and the junction held 6 bases outside the gene matches. The CDR3 is made up of 13 amino acids. Germline CDR1 reads LNHDA; CDR2 reads SQIVND (reference sequence). CDR3 sequence: CASSPGQGSEQYF. The CDR3 DNA follows: TGTGCCAGTAGTCCAGGACAGGGTTCCGAGCAGTACTTC.

V is TRBV5-6 and J is TRBJ2-1; tentatively, D is TRBD2 (5 bases). Germline assignment: CDR1 SGHDT and CDR2 YYEEEE. V gave up 4 bases and J gave up 6 bases, with 8 bases separating them. CDR3 length equals 12 residues. The CDR3 DNA reads as TGTGCCAGCAGCCCGGACTTCAATGAGCAGTTCTTC. Translation: CASSPDFNEQFF. The full variable domain, rest sourced from reference TRBV5-6 and TRBJ2-1, is DAGVTQSPTHLIKTRGQQVTLRCSPKSGHDTVSWYQQALGQGPQFIFQYYEEEERQRGNFPDRFSGHQFPNYSSELNVNALLLGDSALYLCASSPDFNEQFFGPGTRLTVL.

This clone was recorded a few times. The rearrangement links TRBV4-2 to TRBJ1-1, with D maybe TRBD1 (5 bases). Trimming removed 1 base from V and 7 bases from J, with 16 bases in between. CDR1 LGHNA and CDR2 YNFKEQ come from the germline V gene. The CDR3 contains 15 residues. The CDR3 sequence: CASSQGSREGFEAFF. The DNA for the CDR3 is TGTGCCAGCAGCCAAGGGAGCAGGGAGGGTTTTGAAGCTTTCTTT.

This CDR3 reads CASSFRPSGEGNTIYF. CDR3 nucleotides: TGCGCCAGCAGCTTCCGTCCGTCAGGGGAGGGAAACACCATATATTTT. The chain links TRBV5-1 to TRBJ1-3; weak D call: TRBD1 (6 bases). Germline CDR1 reads SGHRS; CDR2 reads YFSETQ. Deletions cut 2 bases from V and 4 bases from J, with 16 bases between. The CDR3 runs to 16 residues.

This chain links TRBV27 with TRBJ2-7, with D hard to call. The CDR3 length is 13 residues. Germline CDR1 and CDR2: MNHEY and SMNVEV (reference sequence). Trimming pared 5 bases from V and 3 bases from J, leaving 11 bases between. The CDR3 nucleotides read TGTGCCAGCAGTCCCGAACCCAGCTACGAGCAGTACTTC. Translated, it gives CASSPEPSYEQYF.

The V call is TRBV19, the J call TRBJ1-1; D is undetermined. V lost 3 bases and J lost 2, with 10 bases in between. This CDR3 has 14 residues. Germline V CDR1 and CDR2: LNHDA, SQIVND (reference sequence). Written as DNA, the CDR3 is TGTGCCAGTAGTATCTCTCGGGTAAACACTGAAGCTTTCTTT. This codes for CASSISRVNTEAFF.

The V call is TRBV6-6, the J call TRBJ2-7; the match to TRBD1 covers 10 bases. The germline V gene encodes CDR1 MNHNY and CDR2 SVGAGI (reference sequence). This CDR3 has 14 amino acids. The V gene end was trimmed by 4 bases and the J gene end by 4 bases; junction bases not matched to a gene: 4. The CDR3 region is CASSFRDRGYEQYF. The CDR3 DNA reads TGTGCCAGCAGTTTTAGGGACAGGGGATACGAGCAGTACTTC.

This rearrangement joins TRBV6-5 to TRBJ2-2, with 9 bases lining up with TRBD1. This CDR3 has 14 amino acids. V was clipped by 5 bases and J by 3 bases; unmatched bases: 1. The V gene's germline CDR1 is MNHEY and CDR2 SVGAGI. Here the CDR3 DNA reads TGTGCCAGCAGTCGGACAGGGGACACCGGGGAGCTGTTTTTT. Its translation: CASSRTGDTGELFF.

This chain joins TRBV9 and TRBJ2-2; 8 nucleotides match TRBD1. The V gene's germline CDR1 is SGDLS and CDR2 YYNGEE. V was pared by 3 bases and J by 5 bases, with 9 bases of the junction left unmatched. The CDR3 runs 16 residues. The chain's CDR3 is CASSDSRGHRTGELFF. The CDR3 DNA sequence: TGTGCCAGCAGCGATAGCAGGGGGCATCGGACCGGGGAGCTGTTTTTT.